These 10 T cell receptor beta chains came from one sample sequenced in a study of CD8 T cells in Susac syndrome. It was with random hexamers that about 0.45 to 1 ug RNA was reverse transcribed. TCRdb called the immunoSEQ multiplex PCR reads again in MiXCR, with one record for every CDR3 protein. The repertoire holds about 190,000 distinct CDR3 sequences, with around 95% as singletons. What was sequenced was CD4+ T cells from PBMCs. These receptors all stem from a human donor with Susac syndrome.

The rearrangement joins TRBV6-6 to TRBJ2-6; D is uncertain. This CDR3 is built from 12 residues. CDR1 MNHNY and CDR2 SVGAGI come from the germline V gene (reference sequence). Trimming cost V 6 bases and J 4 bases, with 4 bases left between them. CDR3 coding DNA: TGTGCCAGCAGGTCGGGGGCCAACGTCCTGACTTTC. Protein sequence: CASRSGANVLTF.

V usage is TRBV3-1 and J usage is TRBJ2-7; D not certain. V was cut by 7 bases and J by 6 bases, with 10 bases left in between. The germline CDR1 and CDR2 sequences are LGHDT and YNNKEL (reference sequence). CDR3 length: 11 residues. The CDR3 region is CASNLDGEQYF. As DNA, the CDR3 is TGTGCCAGCAACTTAGACGGCGAGCAGTACTTC.

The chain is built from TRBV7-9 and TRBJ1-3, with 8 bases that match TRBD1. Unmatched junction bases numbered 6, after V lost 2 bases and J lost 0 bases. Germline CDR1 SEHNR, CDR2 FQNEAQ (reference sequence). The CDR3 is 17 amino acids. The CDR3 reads CASSLPGGPGSGNTIYF. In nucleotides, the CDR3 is TGTGCCAGCAGCTTACCAGGGGGCCCTGGCTCTGGAAACACCATATATTTT.

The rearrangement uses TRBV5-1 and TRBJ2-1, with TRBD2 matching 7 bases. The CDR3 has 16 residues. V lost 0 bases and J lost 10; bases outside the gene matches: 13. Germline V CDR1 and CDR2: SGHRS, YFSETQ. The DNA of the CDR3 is TGCGCCAGCAGCTTGGCCCGGACTAGAGACGAGCGGGAGCAGTTCTTC. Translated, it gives CASSLARTRDEREQFF.

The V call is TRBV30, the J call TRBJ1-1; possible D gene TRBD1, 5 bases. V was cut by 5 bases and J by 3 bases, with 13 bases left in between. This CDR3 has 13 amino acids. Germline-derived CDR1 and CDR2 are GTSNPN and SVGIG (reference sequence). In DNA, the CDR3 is TGTGCCTGGTCCTCACGGGGGGACACTGAAGCTTTCTTT. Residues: CAWSSRGDTEAFF.

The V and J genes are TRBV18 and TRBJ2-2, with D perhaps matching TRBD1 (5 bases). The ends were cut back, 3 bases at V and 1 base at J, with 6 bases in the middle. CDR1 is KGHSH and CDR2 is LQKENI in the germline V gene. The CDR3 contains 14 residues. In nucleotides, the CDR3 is TGTGCCAGCTCACCGACAGAGAACACCGGGGAGCTGTTTTTT. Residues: CASSPTENTGELFF.

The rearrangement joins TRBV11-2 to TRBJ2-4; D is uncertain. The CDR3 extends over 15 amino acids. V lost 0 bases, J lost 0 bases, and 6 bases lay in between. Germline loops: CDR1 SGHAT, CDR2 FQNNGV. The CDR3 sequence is CASSLEGIAKNIQYF. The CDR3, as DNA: TGTGCCAGCAGCTTAGAGGGCATAGCCAAAAACATTCAGTACTTC.

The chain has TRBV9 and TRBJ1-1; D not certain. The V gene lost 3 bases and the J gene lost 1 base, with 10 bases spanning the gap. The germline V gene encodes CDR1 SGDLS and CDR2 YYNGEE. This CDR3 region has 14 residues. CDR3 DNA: TGTGCCAGCAGCGCAAGGACGGGGAACACTGAAGCTTTCTTT. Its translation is CASSARTGNTEAFF.

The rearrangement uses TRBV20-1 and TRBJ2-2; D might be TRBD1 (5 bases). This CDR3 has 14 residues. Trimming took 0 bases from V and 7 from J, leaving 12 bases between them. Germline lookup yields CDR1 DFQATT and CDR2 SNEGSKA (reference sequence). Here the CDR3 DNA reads TGCAGTGCTAGAGATACTTCAGGGTTCGGGGAGCTGTTTTTT. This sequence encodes CSARDTSGFGELFF.

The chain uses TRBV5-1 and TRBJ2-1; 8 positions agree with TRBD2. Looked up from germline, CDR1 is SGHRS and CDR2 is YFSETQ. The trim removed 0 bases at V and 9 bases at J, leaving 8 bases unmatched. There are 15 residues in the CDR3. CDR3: CASSLAVGGASEQFF. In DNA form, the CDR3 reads TGCGCCAGCAGCTTGGCAGTCGGGGGGGCCAGTGAGCAGTTCTTC. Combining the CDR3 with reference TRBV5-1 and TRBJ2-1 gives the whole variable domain KAGVTQTPRYLIKTRGQQVTLSCSPISGHRSVSWYQQTPGQGLQFLFEYFSETQRNKGNFPGRFSGRQFSNSRSEMNVSTLELGDSALYLCASSLAVGGASEQFFGPGTRLTVL.